These 17 T cell receptor beta chains were sequenced from one sample in a study of early stage breast cancer tumors. The table came from immunoSEQ multiplex PCR; TCRdb's copy has only in-frame clones and leaves some out. This table holds about 72,000 clones, under 85% found once. The sample was blood. Receptors originate from a person between 55 and 70 years old with breast cancer.

V is TRBV15 and J is TRBJ1-2, with unresolved D. The CDR3 consists of 15 residues. The V end lost 0 bases, the J end lost 5 bases, and 13 bases lay between the germline ends. The germline CDR1 and CDR2 sequences are LNHNV and YYDKDF (reference sequence). The CDR3 is CATSREGPGPYGYTF. CDR3 nucleotide sequence: TGTGCCACCAGCAGAGAAGGACCCGGGCCTTATGGCTACACCTTC.

The chain recombines TRBV19 with TRBJ2-7; TRBD2 agrees at 7 bases. The CDR3 runs to 14 residues. The J segment lost 2 bases and the V segment lost 5 bases, leaving 6 bases of the junction unmatched. Germline lookup yields CDR1 LNHDA and CDR2 SQIVND (reference sequence). CDR3 protein: CASSRLADTYEQYF. The CDR3 region has the DNA TGTGCCAGTAGTCGGCTAGCGGATACCTACGAGCAGTACTTC.

This clone has only one observation. The chain has TRBV30 and TRBJ2-7; D not certain. Trimming removed 4 bases from V and 0 bases from J, with 7 bases in between. The CDR3 contains 12 residues. Germline assignment: CDR1 GTSNPN and CDR2 SVGIG (reference sequence). The CDR3 protein is CAWTRSSYEQYF. The DNA for the CDR3 is TGTGCCTGGACACGCAGCTCCTACGAGCAGTACTTC.

The chain has TRBV5-6 and TRBJ2-7; no reliable D call. The length of the CDR3 is 13 residues. Per germline, CDR1 SGHDT and CDR2 YYEEEE. The germline V and J ends were trimmed by 2 bases and 6 bases, with 12 bases remaining between them. The CDR3 DNA follows: TGTGCCAGCAGCTTTCGTATTTTTCCCGAGCAGTACTTC. As protein: CASSFRIFPEQYF.

The chain carries TRBV23-1 and TRBJ2-7; D gene uncertain. TRBV23-1 is labeled an ORF, and its function is uncertain. This CDR3 is built from 12 residues. The V gene lost 0 bases and the J gene lost 3 bases, with 3 bases spanning the gap. CDR3: CASSQSCYEQYF. The CDR3 DNA sequence: TGCGCCAGCAGTCAATCCTGCTACGAGCAGTACTTC.

This clone was observed once. The J gene is TRBJ2-7, the V gene TRBV5-6; 8 bases are shared with TRBD2. The CDR3 totals 15 residues. CDR1 and CDR2 (germline): SGHDT, YYEEEE. V trimming: 1 base; J trimming: 5 bases; junction bases outside the gene matches: 8. The CDR3 sequence: CASSLWGTSNHEQYF. The CDR3 bases are TGTGCCAGCAGCTTGTGGGGGACTAGTAACCACGAGCAGTACTTC.

The gene calls are TRBV21-1 and TRBJ1-5. TRBV21-1 is an annotated pseudogene. This CDR3 is 14 amino acids long. This CDR3 is CASTPSPSNQPQHF. DNA for the CDR3: TGTGCCAGCACTCCGAGTCCGAGTAATCAGCCCCAGCATTTT.

The gene calls are TRBV13 and TRBJ2-4; D is uncertain. Germline V gives CDR1 PRHDT, CDR2 FYEKMQ (reference sequence). This CDR3 has 12 amino acids. V was trimmed by 4 bases and J by 8 bases, leaving 9 bases between them. The CDR3 DNA is TGTGCCAGCAGCTCCCCCTTCGACATTCAGTACTTC. Translating gives CASSSPFDIQYF.

The chain carries TRBV18 and TRBJ2-1; D call uncertain. The CDR3 runs to 15 residues. Germline V gene data show CDR1 as KGHSH and CDR2 as LQKENI. V lost 6 bases and J lost 0, with 12 bases in between. DNA for the CDR3: TGTGCCAGCTCCCCCGAATTCCACTCCTACAATGAGCAGTTCTTC. The encoded protein is CASSPEFHSYNEQFF. Complete variable domain (other parts from reference TRBV18 and TRBJ2-1): NAGVMQNPRHLVRRRGQEARLRCSPMKGHSHVYWYRQLPEEGLKFMVYLQKENIIDESGMPKERFSAEFPKEGPSILRIQQVVRGDSAAYFCASSPEFHSYNEQFFGPGTRLTVL.

The chain combines TRBV27 with TRBJ2-5; perhaps TRBD2 as D (6 bases). There are 14 residues in the CDR3. The V and J ends lost 3 bases and 2 bases respectively, with 10 bases between them. Germline assignment: CDR1 MNHEY and CDR2 SMNVEV (reference sequence). DNA of the CDR3: TGTGCCAGCAGTTTGCGGGGCCTACAAGAGACCCAGTACTTC. The encoded protein is CASSLRGLQETQYF.

This clone was detected once. V and J are TRBV7-2 and TRBJ1-1; D is unclear. The CDR3 extends over 17 amino acids. Germline-derived CDR1 and CDR2 are SGHTA and FQGNSA. Trimming removed 2 bases from V and 0 bases from J, with 16 bases in between. CDR3: CASSLSSSGSMNTEAFF. The CDR3 nucleotides are TGTGCCAGCAGCTTAAGCTCGTCGGGCAGTATGAACACTGAAGCTTTCTTT.

The V gene is TRBV11-2, the J gene TRBJ2-3; D unclear. Trimming cost V 1 base and J 2 bases, with 7 bases left between them. The germline V gene encodes CDR1 SGHAT and CDR2 FQNNGV. The CDR3 runs to 14 residues. This CDR3 is CASSLAASTDTQYF. The CDR3 DNA follows: TGTGCCAGCAGCTTAGCGGCTTCCACAGATACGCAGTATTTT.

The V and J genes are TRBV7-3 and TRBJ2-3, with 15 positions matching TRBD2. Germline-derived CDR1 and CDR2 are SGHTA and FQGTGA. The length of the CDR3 is 15 residues. Trimming at V came to 5 bases and at J to 5 bases, leaving 2 bases not matched to a gene. CDR3 loop: CASSTGLAGGDTQYF. As DNA, the CDR3 is TGTGCCAGCAGCACGGGACTAGCGGGGGGAGATACGCAGTATTTT. Looking up the rest from reference TRBV7-3 and TRBJ2-3 gives the full variable domain: GAGVSQTPSNKVTEKGKYVELRCDPISGHTALYWYRQSLGQGPEFLIYFQGTGAADDSGLPNDRFFAVRPEGSVSTLKIQRTERGDSAVYLCASSTGLAGGDTQYFGPGTRLTVL.

This clone was detected only a few times. Here the CDR3 reads CASSLDRYTEAFF. The CDR3, as DNA: TGCGCCAGCAGCTTGGACAGGTACACTGAAGCTTTCTTT. This chain links TRBV5-1 with TRBJ1-1, with D perhaps TRBD1 (5 bases). V was trimmed by 0 bases and J by 3 bases, leaving 6 bases between them. Germline assignment: CDR1 SGHRS and CDR2 YFSETQ. The CDR3 consists of 13 residues.

The V and J genes are TRBV5-1 and TRBJ2-1, with D possibly being TRBD2 (5 bases). The CDR3 is 16 amino acids. CDR1 and CDR2 (germline): SGHRS, YFSETQ. Deletions cut 2 bases from V and 0 bases from J, with 12 bases between. The CDR3 protein is CASSFGEGSSYNEQFF. The CDR3 nucleotides read TGCGCCAGCAGCTTTGGCGAGGGAAGCTCCTACAATGAGCAGTTCTTC.

V and J are TRBV18 and TRBJ1-3; D remains unclear. Germline CDR1 KGHSH, CDR2 LQKENI. The CDR3 length is 16 residues. Trimming removed 3 bases from V and 4 bases from J, with 16 bases in between. CDR3 sequence (DNA): TGTGCCAGCTCACCCACCCTCCACGGGAGCGGAAACACCATATATTTT. This sequence encodes CASSPTLHGSGNTIYF.

The CDR3 DNA reads as TGTGCCAGCAGTTTTTCGCTTCCTGGAGGGACCGGGGAGCTGTTTTTT. This gives the protein CASSFSLPGGTGELFF. The chain links TRBV28 to TRBJ2-2; D might be TRBD2 (6 bases). CDR1 is MDHEN, CDR2 SYDVKM, per germline. This CDR3 has 16 amino acids. V lost 3 bases and J 5 bases, leaving 16 bases between the germline ends.